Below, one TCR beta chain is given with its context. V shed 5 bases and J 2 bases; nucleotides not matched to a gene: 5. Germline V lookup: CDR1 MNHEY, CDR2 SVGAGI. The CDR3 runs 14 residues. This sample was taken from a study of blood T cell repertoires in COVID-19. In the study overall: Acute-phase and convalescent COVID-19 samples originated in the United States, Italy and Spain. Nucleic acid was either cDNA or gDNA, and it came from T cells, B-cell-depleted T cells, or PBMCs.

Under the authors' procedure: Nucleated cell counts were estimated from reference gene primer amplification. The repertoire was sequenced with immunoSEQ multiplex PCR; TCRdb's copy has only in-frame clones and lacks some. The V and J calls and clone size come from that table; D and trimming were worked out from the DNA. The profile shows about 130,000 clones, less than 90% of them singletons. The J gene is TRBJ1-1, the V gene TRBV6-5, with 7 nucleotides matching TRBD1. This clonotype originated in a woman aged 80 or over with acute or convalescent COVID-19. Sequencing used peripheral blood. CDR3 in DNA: TGTGCCAGCAGTAAGACAGGGAGTAACACTGAAGCTTTCTTT. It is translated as CASSKTGSNTEAFF.